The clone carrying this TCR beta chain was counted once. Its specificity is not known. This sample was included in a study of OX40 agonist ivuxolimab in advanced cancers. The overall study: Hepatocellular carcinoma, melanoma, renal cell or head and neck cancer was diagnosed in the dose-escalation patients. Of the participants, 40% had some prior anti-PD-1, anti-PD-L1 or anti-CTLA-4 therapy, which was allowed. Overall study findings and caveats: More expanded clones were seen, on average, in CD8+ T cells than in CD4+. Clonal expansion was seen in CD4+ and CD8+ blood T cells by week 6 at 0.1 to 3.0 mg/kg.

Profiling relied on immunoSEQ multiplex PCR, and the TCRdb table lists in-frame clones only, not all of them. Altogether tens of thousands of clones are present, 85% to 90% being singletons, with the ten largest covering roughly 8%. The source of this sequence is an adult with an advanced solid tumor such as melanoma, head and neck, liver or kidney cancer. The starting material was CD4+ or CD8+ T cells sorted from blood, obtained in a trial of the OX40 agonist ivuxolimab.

The CDR3 here is CSVAASQGGYTF. DNA for the CDR3: TGCAGCGTTGCGGCCTCTCAGGGTGGCTACACCTTC. V is TRBV29-1 and J is TRBJ1-2; maybe TRBD1 (5 bases). Deletions cut 4 bases from V and 7 bases from J, with 13 bases between. CDR3 length equals 12 residues. Germline V gene sequence: CDR1 SQVTM, CDR2 ANQGSEA.